The clone carrying this T cell receptor (beta chain) has a handful of counts. The antigen is not known. Treatment described: 15 to 20 received Ad26.COV2.S at low or high dose, single or two shots; 5 received placebo; per-sample allocation not given. Day 63 after the first vaccine or placebo injection was the time point for sampling. This entry is derived from a study of Ad26.COV2.S vaccination and SARS-CoV-2 variants. In the study overall: The study gave Ad26.COV2.S intramuscularly, once or twice 56 days apart. Study results and caveats: Vaccinees and placebo recipients showed similar non-spike TCR breadth.

Measured with immunoSEQ multiplex PCR; TCRdb has only the in-frame clones, and not every one. In the table there are about 400,000 clones, 83% of which are singletons. The source was peripheral blood, collected in a trial of Ad26.COV2.S vaccine versus placebo. This TCR was sampled from a person aged 18-60 years who received the Ad26.COV2.S COVID-19 vaccine or a placebo.

The chain's CDR3 is CASSPRSPGTGPSNYGYTF. As DNA, the CDR3 is TGTGCCAGCAGCCCCCGCTCTCCCGGGACAGGGCCATCTAACTATGGCTACACCTTC. J is TRBJ1-2 and V is TRBV5-6; 9 bases line up with TRBD1. Germline CDR1 and CDR2: SGHDT and YYEEEE. The CDR3 is 19 residues long. The junction had 16 bases not matched to a gene; V was cut back by 4 bases and J by 0 bases.